The 4 T cell receptor beta chains below were found in one sample sequenced in a study of Ad26.COV2.S vaccination and SARS-CoV-2 variants. As to treatment: over 15 received Ad26.COV2.S at low or high dose, single or two shots; several received placebo; per-sample allocation not given. Day 63 following the first vaccine or placebo injection was when the samples were taken. TCRdb keeps only in-frame clones here, not all; method: immunoSEQ multiplex PCR. Among 440,000 or so clones listed, roughly 87% were seen once. Sequencing was performed on peripheral blood, taken in a trial of Ad26.COV2.S vaccine versus placebo. Receptors were obtained from a person between 18 and 59 years old who received the Ad26.COV2.S COVID-19 vaccine or a placebo.

This clone has just one count. The CDR3: CASTSSSGANVLTF. The CDR3 DNA is TGTGCCAGCACGTCGAGCTCTGGGGCCAACGTCCTGACTTTC. The chain carries TRBV28 and TRBJ2-6; D is undetermined. Deletions cut 7 bases from V and 0 bases from J, with 7 bases between. This CDR3 contains 14 residues. Germline V gene sequence: CDR1 MDHEN, CDR2 SYDVKM.

This rearrangement joins TRBV5-1 to TRBJ2-1, with 13 bases lining up with TRBD2. V lost 1 base, J lost 9 bases, and 1 base stayed unmatched. CDR3 length: 14 amino acids. Germline CDR1 SGHRS, CDR2 YFSETQ. The CDR3 DNA reads TGCGCCAGCAGCTTGACTAGCGGGAGGGGTGAGCAGTTCTTC. Protein sequence: CASSLTSGRGEQFF.

This clone was found a few times. CDR3 DNA sequence: TGTGCCAGTAGTATTAGATTTCACCCCGGGGAGCTGTTTTTT. Protein sequence: CASSIRFHPGELFF. V and J are TRBV19 and TRBJ2-2; D gene uncertain. Trimming removed 3 bases at V and 6 bases at J, with 11 bases between. Germline V CDR1 and CDR2: LNHDA, SQIVND (reference sequence). This CDR3 comprises 14 residues.

The genes are TRBV5-1 and TRBJ2-1; TRBD1 or TRBD2 may be the D gene (5 bases each). The CDR3 sequence is 17 residues long. The germline gives CDR1 SGHRS, CDR2 YFSETQ. Trimming removed 0 bases from V and 4 bases from J, with 17 bases in between. CDR3 nucleotides: TGCGCCAGCAGCTTGGTCGGGGCGGCTAGCCATTACAATGAGCAGTTCTTC. This gives the protein CASSLVGAASHYNEQFF.